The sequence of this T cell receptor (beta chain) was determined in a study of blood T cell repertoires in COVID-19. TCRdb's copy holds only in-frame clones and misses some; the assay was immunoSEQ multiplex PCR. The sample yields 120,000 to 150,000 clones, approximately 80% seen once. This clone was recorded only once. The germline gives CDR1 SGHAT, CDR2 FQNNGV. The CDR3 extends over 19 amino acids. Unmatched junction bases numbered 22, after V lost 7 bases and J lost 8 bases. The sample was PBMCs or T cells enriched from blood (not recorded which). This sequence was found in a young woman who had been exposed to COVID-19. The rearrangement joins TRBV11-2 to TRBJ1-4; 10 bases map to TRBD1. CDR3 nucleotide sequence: TGTGCCAGCACCCCGTGGGAGACAGGGGGCGTTTACCCGAGAGAAAAACTGTTTTTT. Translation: CASTPWETGGVYPREKLFF.